This entry lists 23 T cell receptor beta chains sequenced from one sample in a study of neurological immune-mediated disorders. From the 5' RACE reads, TCRdb called clonotypes with MiXCR, one entry per CDR3 protein. The sample carries around 80,000 distinct CDR3 sequences, 9% to 12% recorded once. Sequencing was carried out using PBMCs. These receptors were collected from a man aged 40-49 years in good health.

This clonotype showed up many times. J is TRBJ2-7 and V is TRBV3-1, with D hard to call. The CDR3 spans 14 residues. V lost 5 bases and J 1 base, leaving 12 bases between the germline ends. From germline, CDR1 is LGHDT and CDR2 YNNKEL (reference sequence). The CDR3 region has the DNA TGTGCCAGCAGCAAAAGTCTGGGATCCTACGAGCAGTACTTC. Protein: CASSKSLGSYEQYF.

This clonotype was seen ten or more times. Here the CDR3 reads CASSKSDYEQYF. The DNA of the CDR3 is TGTGCCAGCAGCAAATCCGACTACGAGCAGTACTTC. The genes are TRBV5-6 and TRBJ2-7, with unresolved D. The germline gives CDR1 SGHDT, CDR2 YYEEEE. Between the trimmed V and J ends, which lost 4 bases and 3 bases, there was a span of 8 bases. The CDR3 consists of 12 residues.

This clonotype came up a few times. The chain has TRBV7-3 and TRBJ2-6, with D perhaps TRBD2 (6 bases). Germline V lookup: CDR1 SGHTA, CDR2 FQGTGA. The CDR3 has 15 amino acids. V was clipped by 3 bases and J by 4 bases, with 10 bases between them. The CDR3 region has the DNA TGTGCCAGCAGCTTCGGGGGAATGGGGGCCAACGTCCTGACTTTC. This codes for CASSFGGMGANVLTF. The full variable domain, in which reference TRBV7-3 and TRBJ2-6 provide the parts outside the CDR3, is GAGVSQTPSNKVTEKGKYVELRCDPISGHTALYWYRQSLGQGPEFLIYFQGTGAADDSGLPNDRFFAVRPEGSVSTLKIQRTERGDSAVYLCASSFGGMGANVLTFGAGSRLTVL.

This clonotype has only a few counts. V gene TRBV20-1 combines with J gene TRBJ2-5; 8 bases map to TRBD2. From germline, CDR1 is DFQATT and CDR2 SNEGSKA (reference sequence). This CDR3 is built from 12 residues. V shed 8 bases and J 7 bases; nucleotides not matched to a gene: 9. This CDR3 is CSLTREVGTQYF. The DNA of the CDR3 is TGCAGTCTGACGCGGGAGGTGGGGACCCAGTACTTC.

This clonotype appeared many times. This chain uses TRBV7-9 with TRBJ1-1; D is ambiguous. V dropped 3 bases and J dropped 7 bases, with 9 bases sitting between them. This CDR3 has 12 amino acids. CDR1 and CDR2 from the germline V gene are SEHNR and FQNEAQ (reference sequence). In DNA, the CDR3 is TGTGCCAGCAGCTTTAGGACTGATGAAGCTTTCTTT. Amino acid sequence: CASSFRTDEAFF.

At least ten counts were recorded for this clonotype. The chain links TRBV9 to TRBJ1-1, with D possibly TRBD1 on 6 matching bases. V lost 5 bases and J lost 1, with 15 bases in between. Germline CDR1 SGDLS, CDR2 YYNGEE. This CDR3 is built from 15 residues. Here the CDR3 reads CASSTGGTQNTEAFF. CDR3 sequence (DNA): TGTGCCAGCAGTACCGGGGGCACACAGAACACTGAAGCTTTCTTT.

This clonotype showed up many times. This rearrangement joins TRBV6-5 to TRBJ1-1; D may be TRBD1 (5 bases). Deletions cut 7 bases from V and 8 bases from J, with 23 bases between. Germline V gene lookup returns CDR1 MNHEY and CDR2 SVGAGI. The CDR3 is 15 amino acids. DNA for the CDR3: TGTGCCAGCATGAGAACCCCCGGGGCCCTGGGGGAAGCTTTCTTT. Amino acids: CASMRTPGALGEAFF.

The table lists this clonotype with many counts. The rearrangement joins TRBV7-8 to TRBJ1-5; D might be TRBD1 (6 bases). The germline V gene has CDR1 SGHVS and CDR2 FQNEAQ. V dropped 2 bases and J dropped 6 bases, with 26 bases sitting between them. The CDR3 covers 19 residues. CDR3 amino acids: CASSLYRAAGDGTSQPQHF. The CDR3 region has the DNA TGTGCCAGCAGCTTATACAGGGCCGCTGGGGACGGGACGAGTCAGCCCCAGCATTTT. The variable domain in full, completed from reference TRBV7-8 and TRBJ1-5, reads GAGVSQSPRYKVAKRGQDVALRCDPISGHVSLFWYQQALGQGPEFLTYFQNEAQLDKSGLPSDRFFAERPEGSVSTLKIQRTQQEDSAVYLCASSLYRAAGDGTSQPQHFGDGTRLSIL.

As concerns this clonotype: Possible read error: a much larger clone is one base away. This chain links TRBV7-3 with TRBJ2-7, with TRBD2 as a possible D gene (5 bases). The CDR3 extends over 14 amino acids. Germline loops: CDR1 SGHTA, CDR2 FQGTGA. The CDR3 is CAGSHAGDVGEQYF. The CDR3 DNA is TGTGCCGGCAGCCACGCCGGGGATGTAGGAGAGCAGTACTTC.

This clonotype was observed at least ten times. The V and J genes are TRBV20-1 and TRBJ2-3; TRBD2 agrees at 10 bases. The CDR3 is 17 residues long. V shed 3 bases, J shed 4 bases, and the junction held 13 bases outside the gene matches. The germline V gene encodes CDR1 DFQATT and CDR2 SNEGSKA (reference sequence). The CDR3 region is CSASIPAGGPKPDTQYF. The CDR3 DNA reads TGCAGTGCTAGTATCCCAGCGGGAGGGCCCAAACCAGATACGCAGTATTTT.

This clonotype was observed at least ten times. The chain has TRBV7-2 and TRBJ2-1; D remains unclear. The CDR3 extends over 15 amino acids. Deletions cut 1 base from V and 3 bases from J, with 10 bases between. The germline V gene encodes CDR1 SGHTA and CDR2 FQGNSA. Written as DNA, the CDR3 is TGTGCCAGCAGCTTAGACCCGAGTTACTACAATGAGCAGTTCTTC. Amino acid sequence: CASSLDPSYYNEQFF.

The sample holds a few counts of this clonotype. The chain employs TRBV20-1 and TRBJ1-4; 7 nucleotides agree with TRBD1. The CDR3 runs 14 residues. CDR1 DFQATT and CDR2 SNEGSKA come from the germline V gene (reference sequence). V was clipped by 1 base and J by 7 bases; unmatched bases: 6. The CDR3 protein is CSARGGQVAEKLFF. DNA for the CDR3: TGCAGTGCTAGAGGAGGACAGGTAGCTGAAAAACTGTTTTTT.

This clonotype was seen at least ten times. In nucleotides, the CDR3 is TGTGCCAGCAGTTACTCGAATAGTCGAGACGCTAGCGGGGGAGAGACCCAGTACTTC. It codes for CASSYSNSRDASGGETQYF. V is TRBV6-5 and J is TRBJ2-5; 10 bases are shared with TRBD2. Germline V gene sequence: CDR1 MNHEY, CDR2 SVGAGI. V shed 0 bases, J shed 4 bases, and the junction held 14 bases outside the gene matches. CDR3 size: 19 residues.

In this sample, this clonotype turned up many times. The chain is built from TRBV29-1 and TRBJ2-3; unclear D gene. The CDR3 has 15 residues. CDR1 SQVTM and CDR2 ANQGSEA come from the germline V gene. V was shortened by 3 bases and J by 4 bases, with 17 bases between the two germline ends. DNA for the CDR3: TGCAGCGTTGACCTTCTGGCGCGCGTCGCAGATACGCAGTATTTT. Protein product: CSVDLLARVADTQYF.

This clonotype was recorded many times. The gene calls are TRBV28 and TRBJ1-1, with D maybe TRBD1 (5 bases). This CDR3 is built from 15 residues. V lost 2 bases to trimming and J lost 3 bases, with 13 bases between them. From germline, CDR1 is MDHEN and CDR2 SYDVKM. Here the CDR3 DNA reads TGTGCCAGCAGTTTAGGCACAATGGGGGACACTGAAGCTTTCTTT. This sequence encodes CASSLGTMGDTEAFF.

This clonotype was picked up many times. V and J are TRBV5-1 and TRBJ2-3; possibly TRBD1 or TRBD2 for D (5 bases each). The germline CDR1 and CDR2 sequences are SGHRS and YFSETQ. This CDR3 comprises 14 residues. The V end lost 0 bases, the J end lost 7 bases, and 12 bases lay between the germline ends. CDR3 sequence (DNA): TGCGCCAGCAGCTTGGAGCCAGGGAGATATACGCAGTATTTT. It translates to CASSLEPGRYTQYF.

This sequence joins TRBV12-3 or TRBV12-4 and TRBJ1-2, with D unresolved. CDR3 length equals 12 residues. V was trimmed by 3 bases and J by 8 bases, leaving 10 bases between them. The CDR3 is CASSFLVEGYTF. The CDR3 bases are TGTGCCAGCAGTTTTCTCGTGGAAGGCTACACCTTC.

A few counts support this clonotype. The J gene is TRBJ2-1, the V gene TRBV11-2; 11 nucleotides line up with TRBD2. The V segment lost 6 bases and the J segment 3 bases; nucleotides outside the gene matches: 22. The CDR3 covers 21 residues. Germline V gives CDR1 SGHAT, CDR2 FQNNGV. The CDR3 here is CASRDAGATSGGPKLYNEQFF. The CDR3 DNA is TGTGCCAGCAGGGATGCCGGGGCTACTAGCGGGGGCCCTAAGCTCTACAATGAGCAGTTCTTC.

This clonotype was counted many times. The chain is built from TRBV9 and TRBJ2-7; perhaps TRBD1 as D (6 bases). The germline CDR1 and CDR2 sequences are SGDLS and YYNGEE. The CDR3 contains 18 residues. Trimming removed 1 base from V and 3 bases from J, with 23 bases in between. DNA of the CDR3: TGTGCCAGCAGCGTATGTCGATCTAAGACAGGAAGGTACTACGAGCAGTACTTC. It translates to CASSVCRSKTGRYYEQYF.

This rearrangement joins TRBV19 to TRBJ1-5; TRBD1 aligns across 8 bases. The germline V gene has CDR1 LNHDA and CDR2 SQIVND (reference sequence). The V segment lost 6 bases and the J segment 2 bases; nucleotides outside the gene matches: 3. CDR3 length: 14 residues. CDR3: CASSTTGGNQPQHF. The CDR3 region has the DNA TGTGCCAGTAGCACGACAGGGGGCAATCAGCCCCAGCATTTT.

This clonotype was observed at least ten times. This chain connects TRBV15 to TRBJ2-5; no firm D call. The CDR3 length is 15 residues. CDR1 and CDR2 from the germline V gene are LNHNV and YYDKDF (reference sequence). Deletions cut 0 bases from V and 2 bases from J, with 10 bases between. This CDR3 is CATSRDPAPQETQYF. The CDR3 bases are TGTGCCACCAGCAGAGATCCAGCGCCTCAAGAGACCCAGTACTTC.

At least ten counts were recorded for this clonotype. V usage is TRBV7-8 and J usage is TRBJ2-5; 9 nucleotides align to TRBD2. The CDR3 totals 16 residues. V dropped 6 bases and J dropped 3; count of bases not matched to a gene: 11. CDR1 is SGHVS and CDR2 is FQNEAQ in the germline V gene. As DNA, the CDR3 is TGTGCCAGCAGTACAGCGGGGGGCGATGGGGAAGAGACCCAGTACTTC. Protein product: CASSTAGGDGEETQYF.

Ten or more counts support this clonotype. The V call is TRBV6-5, the J call TRBJ2-7, with D perhaps given as TRBD1 or TRBD2 (6 bases each). Trimming left V 8 bases short and J 3 bases short, with 20 bases between. Germline V gene lookup returns CDR1 MNHEY and CDR2 SVGAGI. CDR3 length equals 15 residues. This CDR3 is CASGRGAGDIYEQYF. The DNA for the CDR3 is TGTGCCAGCGGCCGCGGGGCAGGGGACATCTACGAGCAGTACTTC.